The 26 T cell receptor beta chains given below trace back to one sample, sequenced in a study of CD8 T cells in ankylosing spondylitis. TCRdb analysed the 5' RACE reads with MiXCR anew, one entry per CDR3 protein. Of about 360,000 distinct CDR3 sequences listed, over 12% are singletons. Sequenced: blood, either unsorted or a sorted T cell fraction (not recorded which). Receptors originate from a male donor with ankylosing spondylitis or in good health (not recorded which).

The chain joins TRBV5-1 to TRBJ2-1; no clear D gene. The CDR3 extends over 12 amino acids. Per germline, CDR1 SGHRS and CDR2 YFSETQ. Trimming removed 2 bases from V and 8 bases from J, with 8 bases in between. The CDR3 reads CASSFRGDEQFF. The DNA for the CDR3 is TGCGCCAGCAGCTTTCGAGGCGATGAGCAGTTCTTC. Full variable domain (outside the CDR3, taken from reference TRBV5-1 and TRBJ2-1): KAGVTQTPRYLIKTRGQQVTLSCSPISGHRSVSWYQQTPGQGLQFLFEYFSETQRNKGNFPGRFSGRQFSNSRSEMNVSTLELGDSALYLCASSFRGDEQFFGPGTRLTVL.

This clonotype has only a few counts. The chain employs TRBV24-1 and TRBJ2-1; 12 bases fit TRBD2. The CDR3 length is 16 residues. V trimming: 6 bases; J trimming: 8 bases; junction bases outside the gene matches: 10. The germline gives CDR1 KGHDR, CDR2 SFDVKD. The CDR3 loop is CATSSPSGRAIYEQFF. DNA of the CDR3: TGTGCCACCAGTTCCCCTAGCGGGAGGGCCATTTATGAGCAGTTCTTC.

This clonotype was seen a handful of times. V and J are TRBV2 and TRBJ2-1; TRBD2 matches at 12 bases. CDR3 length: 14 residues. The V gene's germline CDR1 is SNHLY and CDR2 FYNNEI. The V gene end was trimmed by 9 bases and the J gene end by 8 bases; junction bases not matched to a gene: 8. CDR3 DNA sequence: TGTGCCAGGCCAGGACTAGCGGGATCCTATGAGCAGTTCTTC. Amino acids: CARPGLAGSYEQFF. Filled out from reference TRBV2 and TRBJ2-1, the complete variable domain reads EPEVTQTPSHQVTQMGQEVILRCVPISNHLYFYWYRQILGQKVEFLVSFYNNEISEKSEIFDDQFSVERPDGSNFTLKIRSTKLEDSAMYFCARPGLAGSYEQFFGPGTRLTVL.

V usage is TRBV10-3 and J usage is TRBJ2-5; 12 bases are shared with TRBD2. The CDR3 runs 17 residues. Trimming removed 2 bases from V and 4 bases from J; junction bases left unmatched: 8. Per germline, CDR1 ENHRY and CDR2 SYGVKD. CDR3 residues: CAISEGRTSGVGETQYF. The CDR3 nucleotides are TGTGCCATCAGTGAGGGAAGGACTAGCGGGGTAGGAGAGACCCAGTACTTC.

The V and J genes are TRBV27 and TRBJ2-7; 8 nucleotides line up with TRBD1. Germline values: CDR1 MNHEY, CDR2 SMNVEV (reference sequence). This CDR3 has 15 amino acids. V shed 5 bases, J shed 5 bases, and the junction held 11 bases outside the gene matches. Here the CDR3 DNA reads TGTGCCAGCAGTAACAGGGGGTTGGGTCGGAACGAGCAGTACTTC. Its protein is CASSNRGLGRNEQYF.

CDR3 residues: CASSQASGRDTGELFF. The CDR3 nucleotides are TGTGCCAGCAGCCAAGCTAGCGGGAGGGACACCGGGGAGCTGTTTTTT. This rearrangement joins TRBV4-2 to TRBJ2-2, with TRBD2 matching 12 bases. V shed 1 base and J 3 bases; nucleotides not matched to a gene: 0. The CDR3 is 16 residues long. Per the germline V gene, CDR1 is LGHNA and CDR2 is YNFKEQ.

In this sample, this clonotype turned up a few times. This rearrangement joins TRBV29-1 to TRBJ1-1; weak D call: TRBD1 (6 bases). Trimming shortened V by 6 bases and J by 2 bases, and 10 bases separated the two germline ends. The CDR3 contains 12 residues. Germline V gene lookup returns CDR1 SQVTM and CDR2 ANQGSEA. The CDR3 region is CSVGQSNTEAFF. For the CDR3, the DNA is TGCAGCGTCGGACAGAGCAACACTGAAGCTTTCTTT.

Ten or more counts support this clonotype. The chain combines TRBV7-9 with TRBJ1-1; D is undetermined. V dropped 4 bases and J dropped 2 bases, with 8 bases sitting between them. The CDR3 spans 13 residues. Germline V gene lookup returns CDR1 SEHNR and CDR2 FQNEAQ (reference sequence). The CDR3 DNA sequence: TGTGCCAGCAGCTCACGGGTCAACACTGAAGCTTTCTTT. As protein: CASSSRVNTEAFF.

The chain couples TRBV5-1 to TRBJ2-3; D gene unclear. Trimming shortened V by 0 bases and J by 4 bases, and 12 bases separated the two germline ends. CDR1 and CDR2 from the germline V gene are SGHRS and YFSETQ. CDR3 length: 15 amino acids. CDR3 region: CASSLGGKNADTQYF. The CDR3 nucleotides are TGCGCCAGCAGCTTGGGGGGAAAAAACGCAGATACGCAGTATTTT.

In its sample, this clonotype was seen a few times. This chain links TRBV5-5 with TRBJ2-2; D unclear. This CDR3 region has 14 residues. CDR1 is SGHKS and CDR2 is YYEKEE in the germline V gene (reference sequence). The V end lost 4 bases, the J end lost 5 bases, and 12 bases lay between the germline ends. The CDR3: CASSPGQWTGELFF. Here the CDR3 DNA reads TGTGCCAGCAGCCCGGGCCAGTGGACCGGGGAGCTGTTTTTT.

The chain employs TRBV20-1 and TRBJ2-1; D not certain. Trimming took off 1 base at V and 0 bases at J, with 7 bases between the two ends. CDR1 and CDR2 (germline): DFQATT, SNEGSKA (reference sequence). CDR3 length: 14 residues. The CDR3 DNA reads TGCAGTGCTAGAGCCCCTAGCTCCTACAATGAGCAGTTCTTC. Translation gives CSARAPSSYNEQFF.

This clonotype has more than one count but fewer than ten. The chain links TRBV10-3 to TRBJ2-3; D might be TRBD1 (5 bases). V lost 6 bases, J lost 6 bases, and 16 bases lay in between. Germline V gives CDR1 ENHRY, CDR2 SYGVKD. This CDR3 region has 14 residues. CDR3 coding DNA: TGTGCCATCAGCTCCTTCGGGCAGGGCGATACGCAGTATTTT. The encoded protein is CAISSFGQGDTQYF.

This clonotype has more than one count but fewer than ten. CDR3 amino acids: CASSFDRKNTEAFF. In DNA, the CDR3 is TGCGCCAGCAGCTTCGACAGGAAGAACACTGAAGCTTTCTTT. The chain has TRBV4-1 and TRBJ1-1; possible D gene TRBD1, 6 bases. The CDR3 consists of 14 residues. Trimming stripped 5 bases from V and 1 base from J, with 11 bases between. From germline, CDR1 is MGHRA and CDR2 YSYEKL.

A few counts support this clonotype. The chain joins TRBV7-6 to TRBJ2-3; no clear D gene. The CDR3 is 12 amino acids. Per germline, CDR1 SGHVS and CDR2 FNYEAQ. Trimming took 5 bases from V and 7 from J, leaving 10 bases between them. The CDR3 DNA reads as TGTGCCAGCAGCCCCACCGAGTATACGCAGTATTTT. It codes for CASSPTEYTQYF.

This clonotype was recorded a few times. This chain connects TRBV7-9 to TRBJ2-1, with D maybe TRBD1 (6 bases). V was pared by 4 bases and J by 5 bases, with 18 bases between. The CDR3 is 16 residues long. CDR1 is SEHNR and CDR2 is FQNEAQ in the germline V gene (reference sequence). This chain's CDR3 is CASSSVTGLVHNEQFF. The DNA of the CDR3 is TGTGCCAGCAGCTCGGTGACAGGACTCGTCCACAATGAGCAGTTCTTC.

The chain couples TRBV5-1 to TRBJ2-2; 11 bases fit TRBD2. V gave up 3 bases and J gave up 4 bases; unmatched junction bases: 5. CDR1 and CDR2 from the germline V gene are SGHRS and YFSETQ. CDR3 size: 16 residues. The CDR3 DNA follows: TGCGCCAGCAGCTCCATAGCGGGAGGGCCCACCGGGGAGCTGTTTTTT. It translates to CASSSIAGGPTGELFF.

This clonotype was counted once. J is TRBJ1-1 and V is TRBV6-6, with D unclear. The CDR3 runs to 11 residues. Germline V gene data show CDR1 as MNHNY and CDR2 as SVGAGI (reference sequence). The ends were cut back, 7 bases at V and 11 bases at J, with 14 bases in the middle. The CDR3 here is CASTNPPKAFF. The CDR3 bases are TGTGCCAGCACCAACCCCCCCAAGGCTTTCTTT.

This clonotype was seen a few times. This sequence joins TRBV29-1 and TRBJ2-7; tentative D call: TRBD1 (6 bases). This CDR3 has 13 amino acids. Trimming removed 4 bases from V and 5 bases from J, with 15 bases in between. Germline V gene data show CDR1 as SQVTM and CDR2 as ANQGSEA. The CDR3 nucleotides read TGCAGCGTTGGGAGGCCAGGGGTAAACGAGCAGTACTTC. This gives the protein CSVGRPGVNEQYF.

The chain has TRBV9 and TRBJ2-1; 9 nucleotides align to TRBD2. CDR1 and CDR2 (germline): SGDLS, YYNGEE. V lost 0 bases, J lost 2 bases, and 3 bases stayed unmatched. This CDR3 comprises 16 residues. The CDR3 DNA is TGTGCCAGCAGCGTAGACGAGCGGGGGGCCTACAATGAGCAGTTCTTC. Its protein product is CASSVDERGAYNEQFF.

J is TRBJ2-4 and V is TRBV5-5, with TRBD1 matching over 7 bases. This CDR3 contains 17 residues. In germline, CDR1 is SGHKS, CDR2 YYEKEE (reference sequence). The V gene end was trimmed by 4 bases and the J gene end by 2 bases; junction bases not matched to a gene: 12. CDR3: CASSPRGEGATKNIQYF. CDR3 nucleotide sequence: TGTGCCAGCAGCCCCCGAGGAGAGGGGGCGACCAAAAACATTCAGTACTTC. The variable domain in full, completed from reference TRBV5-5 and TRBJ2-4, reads DAGVTQSPTHLIKTRGQQVTLRCSPISGHKSVSWYQQVLGQGPQFIFQYYEKEERGRGNFPDRFSARQFPNYSSELNVNALLLGDSALYLCASSPRGEGATKNIQYFGAGTRLSVL.

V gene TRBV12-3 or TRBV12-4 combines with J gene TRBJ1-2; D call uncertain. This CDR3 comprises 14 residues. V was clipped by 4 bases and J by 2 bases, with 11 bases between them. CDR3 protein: CASSSTFLNYGYTF. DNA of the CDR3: TGTGCCAGCAGTTCGACATTTTTAAACTATGGCTACACCTTC.

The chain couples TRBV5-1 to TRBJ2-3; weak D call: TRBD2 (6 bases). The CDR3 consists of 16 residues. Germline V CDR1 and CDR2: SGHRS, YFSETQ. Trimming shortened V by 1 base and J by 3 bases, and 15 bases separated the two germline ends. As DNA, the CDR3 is TGCGCCAGCAGCTTGAGCGGTAGACGGGGGACAGATACGCAGTATTTT. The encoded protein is CASSLSGRRGTDTQYF.

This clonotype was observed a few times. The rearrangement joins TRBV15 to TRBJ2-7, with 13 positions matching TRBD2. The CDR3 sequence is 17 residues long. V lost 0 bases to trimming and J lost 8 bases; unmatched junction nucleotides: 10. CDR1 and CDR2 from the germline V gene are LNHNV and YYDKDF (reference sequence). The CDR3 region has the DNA TGTGCCACCAGCAGAGATCTACAAGGACTAGCGGGGGCTAAGCAGTACTTC. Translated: CATSRDLQGLAGAKQYF.

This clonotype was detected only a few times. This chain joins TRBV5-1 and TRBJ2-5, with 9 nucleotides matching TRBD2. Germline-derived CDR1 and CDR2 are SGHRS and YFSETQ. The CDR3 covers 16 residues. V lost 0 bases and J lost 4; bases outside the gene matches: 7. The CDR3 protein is CASSLGGRALRETQYF. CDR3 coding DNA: TGCGCCAGCAGCTTGGGCGGGAGGGCCCTCCGAGAGACCCAGTACTTC.

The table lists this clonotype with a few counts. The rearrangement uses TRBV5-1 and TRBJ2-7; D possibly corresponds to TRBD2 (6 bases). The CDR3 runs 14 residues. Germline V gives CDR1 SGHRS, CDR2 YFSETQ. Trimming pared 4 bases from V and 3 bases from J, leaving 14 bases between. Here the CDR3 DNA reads TGCGCCAGCAGCCCTTCGGGACTGAACTACGAGCAGTACTTC. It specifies CASSPSGLNYEQYF. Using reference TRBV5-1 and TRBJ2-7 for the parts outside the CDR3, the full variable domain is KAGVTQTPRYLIKTRGQQVTLSCSPISGHRSVSWYQQTPGQGLQFLFEYFSETQRNKGNFPGRFSGRQFSNSRSEMNVSTLELGDSALYLCASSPSGLNYEQYFGPGTRLTVT.

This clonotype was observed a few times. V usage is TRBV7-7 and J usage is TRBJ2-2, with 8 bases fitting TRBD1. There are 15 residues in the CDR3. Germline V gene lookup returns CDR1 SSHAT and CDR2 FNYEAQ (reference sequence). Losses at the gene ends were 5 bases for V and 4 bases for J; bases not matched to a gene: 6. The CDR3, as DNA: TGTGCCAGCAGCATGAGACAGGGGACCACCGGGGAGCTGTTTTTT. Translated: CASSMRQGTTGELFF.